What follows is one TCR beta chain and its context. The sample originates from a study of CD8+ T cells in alopecia areata. Trimming stripped 2 bases from V and 0 bases from J, with 5 bases between. Germline-derived CDR1 and CDR2 are SNHLY and FYNNEI. The CDR3 extends over 14 amino acids. Reverse transcription of extracted RNA yielded cDNA, which provided the sequencing template. Libraries were prepared by immunoSEQ multiplex PCR; TCRdb keeps only in-frame clonotypes and omits some of them. Among 120,000 or so clones, about 50% were seen once, and the ten largest hold about 10%. Sequenced material: NKG2D-low CD8+ T cells sorted from blood. This sequence originates from a human donor with alopecia areata. This sequence joins TRBV2 and TRBJ1-3; D gene uncertain. This chain's CDR3 is CASSEFSSGNTIYF. CDR3 nucleotide sequence: TGTGCCAGCAGTGAATTTTCCTCTGGAAACACCATATATTTT.